These T cell receptor beta chains were read from a single sample in a study of T cell responses to AZD1222 COVID-19 vaccine. The data were produced by immunoSEQ multiplex PCR, yet TCRdb's version contains in-frame clones alone and is incomplete. There are roughly 140,000 clones in the sample; around 89% occur only once, and about 14% lies in the top ten. The material was peripheral blood, obtained on day 0 of AZD1222 vaccination. These receptors were collected from an adult in good health. Both conserved end residues are part of each CDR3. A D gene is named only where the DNA matches it firmly. Rows give clone size only sometimes, using once, few, many, or a class for an expanded clone.

d_gene: NA; j_gene: TRBJ1-4; v_gene: TRBV11-2; abundance: NA; CDR3nt: TGTGCCAGCAGCGCTGGAATTCTTGCTAATGAAAAACTGTTTTTT; CDR3aa: CASSAGILANEKLFF
d_gene: TRBD1; j_gene: TRBJ1-1; v_gene: TRBV20-1; abundance: NA; CDR3nt: TGCAGCGGACAGGGCGGACCTGAAGCTTTCTTT; CDR3aa: CSGQGGPEAFF
d_gene: TRBD2; j_gene: TRBJ2-2; v_gene: TRBV7-8; abundance: NA; CDR3nt: TGTGCCAGCAGCCCACCTAGCGGGGGGCAGTACGGGGAGCTGTTTTTT; CDR3aa: CASSPPSGGQYGELFF
d_gene: NA; j_gene: TRBJ2-2; v_gene: TRBV7-2; abundance: few; CDR3nt: TGTGCCAGCAGCTTAGAAAGGCCACCCGGGGAGCTGTTTTTT; CDR3aa: CASSLERPPGELFF
d_gene: NA; j_gene: TRBJ1-2; v_gene: TRBV28; abundance: once; CDR3nt: TGTGCCAGCAGTCCATTCGGGACGCAGGCTAACTATGGCTACACCTTC; CDR3aa: CASSPFGTQANYGYTF
d_gene: NA; j_gene: TRBJ2-5; v_gene: TRBV14; abundance: NA; CDR3nt: TGTGCCAGCAGCCAGAACCCCGGTCGCGCATTCCAAGAGACCCAGTACTTC; CDR3aa: CASSQNPGRAFQETQYF
d_gene: NA; j_gene: TRBJ2-1; v_gene: TRBV9; abundance: NA; CDR3nt: TGTGCCAGCAGTACGGGGACTTCAAACGGCAATGAGCAGTTCTTC; CDR3aa: CASSTGTSNGNEQFF
d_gene: NA; j_gene: TRBJ2-7; v_gene: TRBV11-1; abundance: few; CDR3nt: TGTGCCAGCAGCTTAAACGCGCCAACCTACGAGCAGTACTTC; CDR3aa: CASSLNAPTYEQYF
d_gene: NA; j_gene: TRBJ1-2; v_gene: TRBV4-1; abundance: NA; CDR3nt: TGCGCCAGCAGCCAAGGGAACAGGGCCCGCTATGGCTACACCTTC; CDR3aa: CASSQGNRARYGYTF
d_gene: NA; j_gene: TRBJ1-1; v_gene: TRBV18; abundance: NA; CDR3nt: TGTGCCAGCTCACCACCCGGGCTGTTTGACAGCCCGAACACTGAAGCTTTCTTT; CDR3aa: CASSPPGLFDSPNTEAFF
d_gene: NA; j_gene: TRBJ1-1; v_gene: TRBV29-1; abundance: NA; CDR3nt: TGCAGCGCAAACAGGGCGGACACTGAAGCTTTCTTT; CDR3aa: CSANRADTEAFF
d_gene: TRBD1; j_gene: TRBJ1-2; v_gene: TRBV12-3/TRBV12-4; abundance: few; CDR3nt: TGTGCCAGCAGCGCGACAGGGGGCAATGGCTACACCTTC; CDR3aa: CASSATGGNGYTF
d_gene: NA; j_gene: TRBJ1-4; v_gene: TRBV11-2; abundance: NA; CDR3nt: TGTGCCAGCAGCTTAGAGGGCGGAACAACTAATGAAAAACTGTTTTTT; CDR3aa: CASSLEGGTTNEKLFF
d_gene: TRBD1; j_gene: TRBJ2-3; v_gene: TRBV19; abundance: NA; CDR3nt: TGTGCCAGTAGTCCGATCCCGGGACAGGGGACAGATACGCAGTATTTT; CDR3aa: CASSPIPGQGTDTQYF
d_gene: NA; j_gene: TRBJ2-1; v_gene: TRBV11-2; abundance: NA; CDR3nt: TGTGCCAGCAGCTTGCTAGAATTTGAGCAGTTCTTC; CDR3aa: CASSLLEFEQFF
d_gene: TRBD1; j_gene: TRBJ2-1; v_gene: TRBV19; abundance: NA; CDR3nt: TGTGCCAGTAGAGGGACAGGGACCAATGAGCAGTTCTTC; CDR3aa: CASRGTGTNEQFF
d_gene: TRBD2; j_gene: TRBJ2-7; v_gene: TRBV18; abundance: NA; CDR3nt: TGTGCCAGCTCACCACCGTCGGGGGGGAACGAGCAGTACTTC; CDR3aa: CASSPPSGGNEQYF
d_gene: TRBD2; j_gene: TRBJ2-7; v_gene: TRBV28; abundance: NA; CDR3nt: TGTGCCAGCAGTTTGGAAGCGGGGGGGCCAGAATCCTACGAGCAGTACTTC; CDR3aa: CASSLEAGGPESYEQYF
d_gene: NA; j_gene: TRBJ2-2; v_gene: TRBV28; abundance: NA; CDR3nt: TGTGCCAGCAGTTTTCCAGGGTCGGGCACCGGGGAGCTGTTTTTT; CDR3aa: CASSFPGSGTGELFF
d_gene: NA; j_gene: TRBJ2-2; v_gene: TRBV7-9; abundance: NA; CDR3nt: TGTGCCAGCAGCTCCAAACCCGGGCCCGGGGAGCTGTTTTTT; CDR3aa: CASSSKPGPGELFF
d_gene: NA; j_gene: TRBJ2-5; v_gene: TRBV7-3; abundance: NA; CDR3nt: TGTGCCAGCAGCTTAAACAGGCGGGAGACCCAGTACTTC; CDR3aa: CASSLNRRETQYF
d_gene: NA; j_gene: TRBJ1-1; v_gene: TRBV28; abundance: once; CDR3nt: TGTGCCAGCAGTTTAACAGGGAAGCAGTATGAAGCTTTCTTT; CDR3aa: CASSLTGKQYEAFF
d_gene: NA; j_gene: TRBJ2-6; v_gene: TRBV5-1; abundance: NA; CDR3nt: TGCGCCAGCAGCTTGGCGCCCGCGGGGCCGTACTCGGGAGGGGCCAACGTCCTGACTTTC; CDR3aa: CASSLAPAGPYSGGANVLTF
d_gene: NA; j_gene: TRBJ1-2; v_gene: TRBV28; abundance: NA; CDR3nt: TGTGCCAGCAGTTTGATAGGGGGCTATGGCTACACCTTC; CDR3aa: CASSLIGGYGYTF
d_gene: NA; j_gene: TRBJ2-7; v_gene: TRBV27; abundance: NA; CDR3nt: TGTGCCAGCAGTCCGCTGGGGGGTCCTCAAGGCTCCTACGAGCAGTACTTC; CDR3aa: CASSPLGGPQGSYEQYF
d_gene: TRBD1; j_gene: TRBJ1-4; v_gene: TRBV19; abundance: NA; CDR3nt: TGTGCCAGTAGCCTCGGACAGGGTTGGGAAAAACTGTTTTTT; CDR3aa: CASSLGQGWEKLFF
d_gene: NA; j_gene: TRBJ1-1; v_gene: TRBV9; abundance: NA; CDR3nt: TGTGCCAGCAGCGTAGATGGGAGGGCGAGTGAAGCTTTCTTT; CDR3aa: CASSVDGRASEAFF
d_gene: TRBD1; j_gene: TRBJ1-4; v_gene: TRBV6-6; abundance: NA; CDR3nt: TGTGCCAGCAGCCGCGGGACAGGCGTTAATGAAAAACTGTTTTTT; CDR3aa: CASSRGTGVNEKLFF
d_gene: NA; j_gene: TRBJ1-1; v_gene: TRBV4-1; abundance: NA; CDR3nt: TGCGCCAGCAGCCAAGAGGGAACAGGGCTGCCTGAAGCTTTCTTT; CDR3aa: CASSQEGTGLPEAFF
d_gene: NA; j_gene: TRBJ1-5; v_gene: TRBV9; abundance: NA; CDR3nt: TGTGCCAGCAGCTCACACCAGGGGAATCAGCCCCAGCATTTT; CDR3aa: CASSSHQGNQPQHF
d_gene: NA; j_gene: TRBJ2-5; v_gene: TRBV29-1; abundance: NA; CDR3nt: TGCAGCGTCGGCCCCAGCACGATGGAGACCCAGTACTTC; CDR3aa: CSVGPSTMETQYF
d_gene: NA; j_gene: TRBJ2-2; v_gene: TRBV24-1; abundance: NA; CDR3nt: TGTGCCACGAGATCCCGGGACACAAGTACCGGGGAGCTGTTTTTT; CDR3aa: CATRSRDTSTGELFF
d_gene: TRBD1; j_gene: TRBJ1-5; v_gene: TRBV6-5; abundance: NA; CDR3nt: TGTGCCAGCAGAGACGACAGGGGTGGCAATCAGCCCCAGCATTTT; CDR3aa: CASRDDRGGNQPQHF
d_gene: NA; j_gene: TRBJ1-2; v_gene: TRBV19; abundance: NA; CDR3nt: TGTGCCAGTAGTAGAAGGCAGCAGGGAGACTATGGCTACACCTTC; CDR3aa: CASSRRQQGDYGYTF
d_gene: NA; j_gene: TRBJ1-2; v_gene: TRBV5-1; abundance: NA; CDR3nt: TGCGCCAGCAGCTTGGCGGCAGGTCGGAAAGGCTACACCTTC; CDR3aa: CASSLAAGRKGYTF
d_gene: NA; j_gene: TRBJ1-1; v_gene: TRBV4-3; abundance: NA; CDR3nt: TGCGCCAGCAGCCACGGGAGAGGGGACAACACTGAAGCTTTCTTT; CDR3aa: CASSHGRGDNTEAFF
d_gene: TRBD1; j_gene: TRBJ1-5; v_gene: TRBV30; abundance: NA; CDR3nt: TGTGCCTGGGGGGGACAGGCCGATCAGCCCCAGCATTTT; CDR3aa: CAWGGQADQPQHF
d_gene: NA; j_gene: TRBJ2-6; v_gene: TRBV15; abundance: NA; CDR3nt: TGTGCCACCAGCAGAGATGACCGGGGGGCCAACGTCCTGACTTTC; CDR3aa: CATSRDDRGANVLTF
d_gene: TRBD2; j_gene: TRBJ2-5; v_gene: TRBV7-2; abundance: few; CDR3nt: TGTGCCAGCAGCTGGACCGGGACTAGCGGGTCCCAAGAGACCCAGTACTTC; CDR3aa: CASSWTGTSGSQETQYF
d_gene: NA; j_gene: TRBJ2-2; v_gene: TRBV4-1; abundance: NA; CDR3nt: TGCGCCAGCAGCCCCGGGGGGCTGGTGACCGGGGAGCTGTTTTTT; CDR3aa: CASSPGGLVTGELFF
d_gene: TRBD1; j_gene: TRBJ1-2; v_gene: TRBV6-2/TRBV6-3; abundance: NA; CDR3nt: TGTGCCAGCAGTTTCCAGGACAGGGGCTATGGCTACACCTTC; CDR3aa: CASSFQDRGYGYTF
d_gene: NA; j_gene: TRBJ1-5; v_gene: TRBV12-3/TRBV12-4; abundance: few; CDR3nt: TGTGCCAGCAGTTTAGGGGAGCCCCAGCATTTT; CDR3aa: CASSLGEPQHF
d_gene: NA; j_gene: TRBJ2-2; v_gene: TRBV30; abundance: NA; CDR3nt: TGTGCCTCGTCGCTACTACGCGTTACCGGGGAGCTGTTTTTT; CDR3aa: CASSLLRVTGELFF
d_gene: NA; j_gene: TRBJ2-6; v_gene: TRBV4-1; abundance: NA; CDR3nt: TGCGCCAGCAGCCCTCTTGGAGGGGTTGGGGCCAACGTCCTGACTTTC; CDR3aa: CASSPLGGVGANVLTF
d_gene: NA; j_gene: TRBJ1-1; v_gene: TRBV7-6; abundance: NA; CDR3nt: TGTGCCAGCAGCTTTGGTGAGGGGGGGGCTGAAGCTTTCTTT; CDR3aa: CASSFGEGGAEAFF
d_gene: NA; j_gene: TRBJ1-1; v_gene: TRBV9; abundance: NA; CDR3nt: TGTGCCAGAAAGGTTTTTTTTCCATGGACGGGCACTGAAGCTTTCTTT; CDR3aa: CARKVFFPWTGTEAFF
d_gene: NA; j_gene: TRBJ2-1; v_gene: TRBV4-1; abundance: NA; CDR3nt: TGCGCCAGCAGCCAAGTGGGGCAGTTGTATGAGCAGTTCTTC; CDR3aa: CASSQVGQLYEQFF
d_gene: NA; j_gene: TRBJ2-1; v_gene: TRBV7-9; abundance: NA; CDR3nt: TGTGCCAGCAGCCAAGCCAAGAATGAGCAGTTCTTC; CDR3aa: CASSQAKNEQFF
d_gene: NA; j_gene: TRBJ1-6; v_gene: TRBV12-3/TRBV12-4; abundance: NA; CDR3nt: TGTGCCAGCAGTTTAGCGGGAGTTTCACCCCTCCACTTT; CDR3aa: CASSLAGVSPLHF
d_gene: NA; j_gene: TRBJ1-5; v_gene: TRBV6-2/TRBV6-3; abundance: NA; CDR3nt: TGTGCCAGCAGCCCTCAGGGGAAGGCTCATCAGCCCCAGCATTTT; CDR3aa: CASSPQGKAHQPQHF
d_gene: NA; j_gene: TRBJ1-2; v_gene: TRBV19; abundance: NA; CDR3nt: TGTGCCAGTAGTATAGCGGACGCTCGCTACACCTTC; CDR3aa: CASSIADARYTF
d_gene: NA; j_gene: TRBJ1-4; v_gene: TRBV19; abundance: NA; CDR3nt: TGTGCCAGTAGTATAGGGACAGATAAACTGTTTTTT; CDR3aa: CASSIGTDKLFF